The rows below give T cell receptor beta chains drawn from one sample of a study of shared clonotypes between healthy human individuals. Clones were sequenced by immunoSEQ multiplex PCR, and TCRdb holds only the in-frame ones, with some missing. In the table there are about 580,000 clones, roughly 98% of which are singletons. Source material: naive CD8+ T cells sorted from blood. The receptors come from a young man in good health. Both conserved end residues are trimmed from each CDR3. Fields, in order: J gene, V gene, CDR3 length, CDR3 protein.

j_call: TRBJ2-2
v_call: TRBV14
cdr3_length: 11
cdr3_aa: ASSQDLLGELF

j_call: TRBJ1-1
v_call: TRBV29-1
cdr3_length: 12
cdr3_aa: SVRPMTGKSEAF

j_call: TRBJ2-7
v_call: TRBV28
cdr3_length: 11
cdr3_aa: ASRPSVSYEQY

j_call: TRBJ2-5
v_call: TRBV6-6
cdr3_length: 12
cdr3_aa: ASSPEGGWETQY

j_call: TRBJ2-1
v_call: TRBV7-9
cdr3_length: 11
cdr3_aa: ASSSKSYNEQF

j_call: TRBJ2-3
v_call: TRBV7-8
cdr3_length: 11
cdr3_aa: ASSLIRVDTQY

j_call: TRBJ2-1
v_call: TRBV11-2
cdr3_length: 13
cdr3_aa: ASSFAGLHRNEQF

j_call: TRBJ2-7
v_call: TRBV6-1
cdr3_length: 10
cdr3_aa: ASSDGSYEQY

j_call: TRBJ2-5
v_call: TRBV7-9
cdr3_length: 12
cdr3_aa: ASSDDRSKETQY

j_call: TRBJ2-7
v_call: TRBV5-6
cdr3_length: 12
cdr3_aa: ASSFGTGVAEQY

j_call: TRBJ2-5
v_call: TRBV10-3
cdr3_length: 13
cdr3_aa: AISPTLRGSETQY

j_call: TRBJ1-5
v_call: TRBV9
cdr3_length: 12
cdr3_aa: ASSAAFSNQPQH

j_call: TRBJ2-7
v_call: TRBV7-9
cdr3_length: 12
cdr3_aa: ASSSGTIPYEQY

j_call: TRBJ2-7
v_call: TRBV18
cdr3_length: 15
cdr3_aa: ASSPEGYEGSSYEQY

j_call: TRBJ2-2
v_call: TRBV11-3
cdr3_length: 14
cdr3_aa: ASSHLGGKNTGELF

j_call: TRBJ2-2
v_call: TRBV27
cdr3_length: 18
cdr3_aa: ASMLRTAASGSINTGELF

j_call: TRBJ2-7
v_call: TRBV7-9
cdr3_length: 11
cdr3_aa: ASSPDPSYEQY

j_call: TRBJ1-1
v_call: TRBV27
cdr3_length: 11
cdr3_aa: ASRDPGGTEAF

j_call: TRBJ2-7
v_call: TRBV13
cdr3_length: 13
cdr3_aa: ASSDGDRGRNEQY

j_call: TRBJ2-7
v_call: TRBV5-1
cdr3_length: 14
cdr3_aa: ASSLAHRQGLDEQY

j_call: TRBJ2-7
v_call: TRBV7-6
cdr3_length: 12
cdr3_aa: ASSGGQGASEQY

j_call: TRBJ1-1
v_call: TRBV11-2
cdr3_length: 14
cdr3_aa: ASSLWGTGEPYEAF

j_call: TRBJ2-5
v_call: TRBV9
cdr3_length: 12
cdr3_aa: ASSVYGVMETQY

j_call: TRBJ2-3
v_call: TRBV9
cdr3_length: 14
cdr3_aa: ASSQEAGVGTDTQY

j_call: TRBJ1-1
v_call: TRBV11-2
cdr3_length: 9
cdr3_aa: ASSLGGRSF

j_call: TRBJ2-2
v_call: TRBV29-1
cdr3_length: 15
cdr3_aa: SALGLAGERYTGELF

j_call: TRBJ2-7
v_call: TRBV27
cdr3_length: 13
cdr3_aa: ASSLSVWASYEQY